The clone carrying this TCR beta chain was seen a few times. The CDR3 consists of 14 residues. Germline V gene lookup returns CDR1 LNHDA and CDR2 SQIVND (reference sequence). The V and J ends lost 5 bases and 2 bases respectively, with 12 bases between them. Original processing notes: Estimated nucleated cell counts came from reference gene primer amplification. Assay used: immunoSEQ multiplex PCR; TCRdb lists only in-frame clones, some missing. V and J calls plus clone size are reproduced from that table; the DNA served to infer D and trimming. The sample lists about 140,000 clones; around three quarters were seen once. These data are taken from a study of blood T cell repertoires in COVID-19.

The sequenced sample consisted of peripheral blood. The rearrangement uses TRBV19 and TRBJ1-2; no reliable D call. This receptor was identified in a man older than 75 with acute or convalescent COVID-19. The CDR3 reads CASSPGRGNYGYTF. In DNA form, the CDR3 reads TGTGCCAGTAGTCCCGGGAGAGGGAACTATGGCTACACCTTC.